This T cell receptor (beta chain) derives from a study of blood T cell repertoires in COVID-19 (dated by TCRdb to 2018 to 2021). In terms of the full investigation: The collaborator samples originated in the United States, Italy and Spain and spanned the acute and convalescent phases of COVID-19. The prospective study material was composed of cDNA or gDNA derived from T cells, B-cell-depleted T cells, or PBMCs. Deeply sampled blood TCRbeta repertoires from subjects exposed to, actively infected with, or recovered from COVID-19 were included in the dataset. The repertoires were made available in a free public database intended to serve as a resource for research on the immune response to SARS-CoV-2. The samples were drawn from two sources: the first 160 participants of the ongoing ImmuneRACE study, and approximately 1,300 subjects contributed by 6 global collaborators. Sample metadata almost always included a de-identified subject ID, COVID-19 status, age in years and sex. Where available, HLA class I and class II types were taken from metadata supplied by the sample provider and were not determined by assay-based typing.

Collaborating institutions collected whole blood in K2EDTA tubes following their own protocols. For TCRbeta analysis, collaborators shipped samples as frozen whole blood, isolated PBMCs, or DNA extracted from either of those sample types. TCRbeta CDR3 regions were amplified from genomic DNA using the immunoSEQ Assay, a bias-controlled multiplex PCR. Processing in the source paper ran as follows. Nucleated cell counts per sample were estimated from amplification of reference gene primers within the assay. To quantify the absolute abundance of each unique TCRbeta CDR3 rearrangement, sequence reads were collapsed and filtered. For each sample, productive Simpson clonality was calculated as the square root of Simpson's diversity index over productive rearrangements. The table comes from immuneACCESS by way of TCRdb, which keeps in-frame sequences with V and J called. Part of the clones is missing from these tables; in studies checked, under half for an unresolved V gene and the rest for unknown reasons. V, J and clone size were drawn from that table, and D and trimming were deduced from the DNA. Across this sample there are 100,000 to 150,000 clones, with 85% to 90% seen only once. The ten largest clones take up roughly 1.4% of the sample.

The germline V gene encodes CDR1 LGHDT and CDR2 YNNKEL (reference sequence). Measured from the cysteine to the phenylalanine, the CDR3 is 15 residues long. Just CDR3 DNA is preserved here, 45 bases in frame from base 1. V ends up 4 bases short and J 0 bases short, with an unmatched junction base count of 3. With regard to this clone: It has no known antigen specificity. There are no base qualities to consult, and no much larger clone falls within one base.

Summary of the overall study and its limitations: The amount of clinical and demographic metadata varied by source and participant and was provided uncurated.

This receptor was taken from a human donor in a cohort sampled during active COVID-19. Recombination linked TRBV3-1 (or the pseudogene TRBV3-2) to TRBJ1-3, with TRBD1 matching 7 junction bases. The source material was peripheral blood. CDR3 reads: CASSRGTASGNTIYF. The nucleotide sequence reads as follows: TGTGCCAGCAGCCGCGGGACAGCCTCTGGAAACACCATATATTTT.